This T cell receptor (beta chain) was identified in a study of glioma-infiltrating T cells after dendritic cell vaccination (dated by TCRdb to 2015 to 2016). Some background on the complete study: The cohort comprised around 15 glioblastoma patients from Phase I and II dendritic cell vaccination trials, 9 newly diagnosed and 6 with recurrent disease. Autologous tumor lysate-pulsed dendritic cell vaccination was administered to the patients between about 2003 and 2012. The vaccine consisted of monocyte-derived dendritic cells cultured seven to eight days with IL-4 and GM-CSF, then pulsed overnight with autologous tumor lysate. Patients received three intradermal dendritic cell vaccine injections at biweekly intervals in the arm below the axilla. Deep sequencing of TCR beta CDR3 regions was used to quantify tumor-infiltrating lymphocyte content and compare tumor and blood repertoires in dendritic cell-vaccinated glioblastoma patients. TCR sequencing metrics, including TIL content and tumor-blood repertoire overlap, were correlated with survival after dendritic cell vaccination. Paper-wide results and their limitations: The cohort was small and heterogeneous, few patients had complete blood and tumor sets, and even fewer had initial-recurrent tumor pairs. TCR clonality showed no direct relationship with survival, which suggests that a diverse polyclonal response may be important. After dendritic cell vaccination, a higher estimated pretreatment TIL content predicted longer time to progression and longer overall survival. The three-group TCR overlap response model was characterized as speculative, and prospective validation of the model was stated to be required.

Notes on this clone: Its antigen remains undetermined. The sample holds no much larger clone one base away, and base qualities are not on file.

TCRB CDR3 regions were amplified from roughly 1.8 ug genomic DNA, or all available DNA if less, using the immunoSEQ assay. The multiplex PCR relied on 60 forward primers for TCR V beta segments and 13 reverse primers for J beta segments. To estimate the number of reads per starting template, synthetic control templates were added to each sample at limiting dilution. Reads of 87 bp were generated by sequencing on the Illumina HiSeq System. The original methods were these. PCR and sequencing errors were removed by a nearest neighbor algorithm that merged closely related sequences. TCR overlap was measured as the percentage of unique tumor TCR beta sequences also present in the same patient's peripheral blood. TCRdb took over this immuneACCESS table, retaining in-frame rearrangements with V and J assigned. Such tables are incomplete; in checked studies, under half of the missing clones stem from an unresolved V gene, and the remainder is unexplained. The V and J calls and clone size are taken from that table; D and trimming were inferred from the DNA. Here the sample has about 94,000 clones; around 80% occur a single time. The ten largest clones capture approximately 5.5% of the sample.

The CDR3 sequence holds 16 residues, the cysteine and phenylalanine included. Left in the record is the CDR3 DNA by itself, 48 bases read in frame from the first base. V sheds 3 bases and J sheds 5 bases, leaving 16 bases between their ends. As encoded in the germline V gene (reference sequence), CDR1 is SEHNR while CDR2 is FQNEAQ. The sample's time point label is to be understood as: after dendritic cell vaccination, including at tumor progression/relapse. Patients were selected on the basis of adequate residual fresh-frozen tumor tissue and more than two years of available survival data. Molecular status otherwise varied across the glioblastoma patients, but none of them carried an isocitrate dehydrogenase mutation. PBMC were collected before vaccination, two weeks after the third vaccination, and at tumor progression if progression occurred. The Qiagen DNeasy Blood extraction Kit was used to extract genomic DNA.

The sequence links TRBV7-9 to TRBJ2-2, and perhaps TRBD1 as D gene, on 5 matching bases. The receptor was isolated from a human donor with glioblastoma. Sequences were derived from blood, sampled after dendritic cell vaccination. CDR3 protein: CASSLGLRKITGELFF. The sequenced DNA is TGTGCCAGCAGCTTGGGGCTCAGAAAGATTACCGGGGAGCTGTTTTTT.